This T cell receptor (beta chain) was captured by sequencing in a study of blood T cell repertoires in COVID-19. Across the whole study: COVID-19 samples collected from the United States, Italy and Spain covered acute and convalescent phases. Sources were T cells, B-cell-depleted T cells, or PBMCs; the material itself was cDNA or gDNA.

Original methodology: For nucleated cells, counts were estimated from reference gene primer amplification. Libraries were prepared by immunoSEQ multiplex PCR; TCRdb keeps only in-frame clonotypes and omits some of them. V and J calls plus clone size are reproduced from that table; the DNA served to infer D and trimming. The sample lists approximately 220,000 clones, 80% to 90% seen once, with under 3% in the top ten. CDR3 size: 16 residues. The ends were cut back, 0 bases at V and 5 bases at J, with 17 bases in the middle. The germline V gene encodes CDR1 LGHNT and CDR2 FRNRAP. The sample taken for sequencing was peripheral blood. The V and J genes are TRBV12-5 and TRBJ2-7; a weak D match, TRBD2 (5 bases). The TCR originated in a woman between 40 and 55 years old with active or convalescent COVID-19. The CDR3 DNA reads TGTGCTAGTGGTTTGGTATTGGGAGCACCGGACCACGAGCAGTACTTC. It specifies CASGLVLGAPDHEQYF.